These 8 T cell receptor beta chains were all obtained from the same sample, sequenced in a study of cytomegalovirus exposure and HLA in healthy donors. The PCR contained 60 Vbeta and 13 Jbeta primers. Only in-frame clones appear in the TCRdb table, and some are missing; sequencing was by immunoSEQ multiplex PCR. The sample records around 140,000 clones, roughly four fifths being singletons. Sequenced input: PBMCs. Every receptor here comes from an older woman in good health and CMV-seropositive.

This rearrangement joins TRBV18 to TRBJ1-1; D might be TRBD1 (5 bases). Per the germline V gene, CDR1 is KGHSH and CDR2 is LQKENI. The CDR3 is 13 amino acids. Trimming shortened V by 5 bases and J by 5 bases, and 12 bases separated the two germline ends. The CDR3 loop is CASSVAGRTEAFF. The CDR3 DNA reads TGTGCCAGCTCAGTGGCGGGGCGGACTGAAGCTTTCTTT. Based on the CDR3 plus reference TRBV18 and TRBJ1-1, the full variable domain is NAGVMQNPRHLVRRRGQEARLRCSPMKGHSHVYWYRQLPEEGLKFMVYLQKENIIDESGMPKERFSAEFPKEGPSILRIQQVVRGDSAAYFCASSVAGRTEAFFGQGTRLTVV.

The chain links TRBV28 to TRBJ2-5; tentatively, D is TRBD2 (6 bases). Germline V lookup: CDR1 MDHEN, CDR2 SYDVKM. The germline V and J ends were trimmed by 6 bases and 4 bases, with 9 bases remaining between them. CDR3 size: 12 residues. This CDR3 reads CASRSGGETQYF. The CDR3, as DNA: TGTGCCAGCAGGTCCGGGGGAGAGACCCAGTACTTC.

The CDR3 protein is CASSRPRSSATDTQYF. The CDR3 DNA reads TGTGCCAGCAGCCGCCCTCGGAGCTCAGCCACAGATACGCAGTATTTT. The chain links TRBV6-6 to TRBJ2-3; no definite D call. Germline CDR1 reads MNHNY; CDR2 reads SVGAGI (reference sequence). This CDR3 region has 16 residues. The V and J ends lost 6 bases and 2 bases respectively, with 18 bases between them.

The V gene is TRBV18, the J gene TRBJ2-1; D is unclear. V was pared by 5 bases and J by 2 bases, with 4 bases between. Germline lookup yields CDR1 KGHSH and CDR2 LQKENI. CDR3 length equals 12 residues. The CDR3 sequence is CASSSAYNEQFF. The CDR3 DNA sequence: TGTGCCAGCTCATCCGCCTACAATGAGCAGTTCTTC.

This sequence joins TRBV30 and TRBJ2-7; D uncertain. CDR1 and CDR2 (germline): GTSNPN, SVGIG (reference sequence). Trimming removed 0 bases at V and 3 bases at J, with 9 bases between. The CDR3 contains 13 residues. In DNA form, the CDR3 reads TGTGCCTGGAGTGTTAGTCTGTACTACGAGCAGTACTTC. Protein product: CAWSVSLYYEQYF.

This clone has more than one count but fewer than ten. The chain uses TRBV10-3 and TRBJ1-1; 7 nucleotides match TRBD1. Germline loops: CDR1 ENHRY, CDR2 SYGVKD. Trimming cost V 7 bases and J 3 bases; bases outside gene matches: 8. CDR3 length: 14 residues. DNA of the CDR3: TGTGCCATCAAAGAGACAGGGAGAGACACTGAAGCTTTCTTT. Its protein product is CAIKETGRDTEAFF.

The genes are TRBV27 and TRBJ2-7, with 13 bases aligning to TRBD2. V gave up 5 bases and J gave up 2 bases; unmatched junction bases: 12. The CDR3 extends over 18 amino acids. Germline loops: CDR1 MNHEY, CDR2 SMNVEV (reference sequence). This chain's CDR3 is CASSASGTSGIPAYEQYF. The CDR3 DNA is TGTGCCAGCAGTGCCTCCGGGACTAGCGGGATCCCTGCCTACGAGCAGTACTTC.

The V and J genes are TRBV6-1 and TRBJ1-1; weak D call: TRBD1 (5 bases). CDR3 length equals 14 residues. Germline V CDR1 and CDR2: MNHNS, SASEGT. Trimming took off 6 bases at V and 0 bases at J, with 11 bases between the two ends. CDR3: CASSDRSMNTEAFF. In nucleotides, the CDR3 is TGTGCCAGCAGCGACAGATCGATGAACACTGAAGCTTTCTTT.